A single sample is the source of the 12 T cell receptor beta chains below, sequenced in a study of blood T cell repertoires in COVID-19. Using immunoSEQ multiplex PCR, the repertoire was profiled, and TCRdb retains in-frame clones only, with some absent. The sample has roughly 250,000 clones, around 81% seen once. What was sequenced was peripheral blood. All receptors come from a woman aged 60-75 years with active or convalescent COVID-19.

The chain employs TRBV11-2 and TRBJ2-5, with TRBD1 identical over 8 bases. Germline values: CDR1 SGHAT, CDR2 FQNNGV. Losses at the gene ends were 6 bases for V and 2 bases for J; bases not matched to a gene: 8. The CDR3 length is 15 residues. The CDR3 region has the DNA TGTGCCAGCAGGCCCGGGACAGGATTTCAAGAGACCCAGTACTTC. Translation gives CASRPGTGFQETQYF.

This clone has a count of ten or more. The chain joins TRBV7-3 to TRBJ1-6; D is ambiguous. V lost 5 bases to trimming and J lost 9 bases, with 20 bases between them. The CDR3 has 16 amino acids. Germline-derived CDR1 and CDR2 are SGHTA and FQGTGA. In DNA form, the CDR3 reads TGTGCCAGCAGCCGATTTCCTGGAGCTTATGGTTCACCCCTCCACTTT. It translates to CASSRFPGAYGSPLHF.

The rearrangement uses TRBV19 and TRBJ2-2; no clear D gene. Trimming shortened V by 7 bases and J by 8 bases, and 17 bases separated the two germline ends. This CDR3 spans 14 amino acids. Germline V gene data show CDR1 as LNHDA and CDR2 as SQIVND (reference sequence). This chain's CDR3 is CASNVIGDWGELFF. The CDR3 DNA reads as TGTGCCAGTAATGTCATAGGAGACTGGGGGGAGCTGTTTTTT.

The rearrangement links TRBV7-3 to TRBJ1-3; a possible D gene is TRBD1 (5 bases). The V gene's germline CDR1 is SGHTA and CDR2 FQGTGA. CDR3 length equals 14 residues. V lost 8 bases and J lost 0, with 11 bases in between. The CDR3 coding sequence is TGTGCCAGCGGGGGGTCCTCCTCTGGAAACACCATATATTTT. Its protein product is CASGGSSSGNTIYF.

The chain combines TRBV29-1 with TRBJ1-5, with D perhaps matching TRBD1 (5 bases). CDR1 SQVTM and CDR2 ANQGSEA come from the germline V gene. This CDR3 is built from 13 residues. The CDR3 sequence is CSGGEDSNQPQHF. The DNA for the CDR3 is TGCAGTGGGGGGGAGGATAGCAATCAGCCCCAGCATTTT.

The gene calls are TRBV11-2 and TRBJ1-4; maybe TRBD1 (6 bases). This CDR3 has 16 amino acids. Germline-derived CDR1 and CDR2 are SGHAT and FQNNGV. V was cut by 4 bases and J by 3 bases, with 15 bases left in between. This chain's CDR3 is CASSSRAGTPNEKLFF. In nucleotides, the CDR3 is TGTGCCAGCAGCTCGAGGGCCGGGACACCTAATGAAAAACTGTTTTTT.

This chain joins TRBV19 and TRBJ2-3; TRBD2 is a possible D gene (6 bases). V was cut by 6 bases and J by 0 bases, with 13 bases left in between. Per germline, CDR1 LNHDA and CDR2 SQIVND (reference sequence). The length of the CDR3 is 15 residues. CDR3 sequence reads: CASRLGGASTDTQYF. CDR3 sequence (DNA): TGTGCCAGTAGATTAGGCGGGGCTAGCACAGATACGCAGTATTTT.

The rearrangement uses TRBV7-3 and TRBJ2-2; the match to TRBD2 covers 7 bases. The CDR3 length is 16 residues. CDR1 and CDR2 (germline): SGHTA, FQGTGA. The V and J ends lost 2 bases and 1 base, in that order; junction bases with no gene match: 4. The chain's CDR3 is CASSLLPSGNTGELFF. The CDR3 nucleotides read TGTGCCAGCAGCTTACTTCCTAGCGGGAACACCGGGGAGCTGTTTTTT.

This rearrangement joins TRBV9 to TRBJ2-1, with 7 positions matching TRBD2. This CDR3 has 12 residues. The germline gives CDR1 SGDLS, CDR2 YYNGEE. With V trimmed by 1 base and J by 9 bases, 1 base remained unmatched. CDR3 residues: CASSVTGGEQFF. In nucleotides, the CDR3 is TGTGCCAGCAGCGTAACGGGGGGTGAGCAGTTCTTC.

Of note for this clone: At one end the junction does not follow the germline gene, possibly because of a read error. The chain is built from TRBV6-1 and TRBJ2-7, with 8 bases that match TRBD1. Germline V gene sequence: CDR1 MNHNS, CDR2 SASEGT. The CDR3 spans 15 residues. This CDR3 reads CASREGGTGAYEQYF. The CDR3 coding sequence is TGTGCCAGCAGAGAAGGGGGGACAGGAGCCTACGAGCAGTACTTC.

This chain uses TRBV30 with TRBJ1-5; D ambiguous. The CDR3 totals 17 residues. Per germline, CDR1 GTSNPN and CDR2 SVGIG (reference sequence). V was clipped by 3 bases and J by 2 bases, with 20 bases between them. This chain's CDR3 is CAWSPPLPDTGNQPQHF. The DNA for the CDR3 is TGTGCCTGGAGCCCACCTCTGCCTGACACGGGCAATCAGCCCCAGCATTTT.

This sequence joins TRBV10-2 and TRBJ2-3, with 8 bases aligning to TRBD2. After removal of 6 bases from V and 5 bases from J, the junction contained 7 bases not matched to a gene. Germline values: CDR1 WSHSY, CDR2 SAAADI. The CDR3 length is 14 residues. The CDR3 protein is CASRPPGLVDTQYF. For the CDR3, the DNA is TGCGCCAGCAGACCTCCGGGACTAGTAGATACGCAGTATTTT.